This T cell receptor (beta chain) is from a study of shared clonotypes between healthy human individuals. Overall study results and limits: Non-shared clonotypes showed lower generation probabilities than clonotypes common to all four donors.

Sequencing was performed with immunoSEQ multiplex PCR; in TCRdb, only in-frame clones are kept and a portion is missing. The sample records about 1.5 million clones, roughly 95% being singletons. The CDR3 is 15 amino acids. CDR1 and CDR2 from the germline V gene are SEHNR and FQNEAQ (reference sequence). J was trimmed by 2 bases and V by 5 bases; bases with no gene match: 8. The donors, all of them Caucasian adults, lived in Nashville, Tennessee. In the case of this clone: Antigen: not known.

This TCR derives from a man aged 25 to 45 in good health. Source material: naive CD4+ T cells sorted from blood. Subset: CD45RA+ positively selected. The chain has TRBV7-9 and TRBJ2-7, with TRBD2 matching 8 bases. CDR3 sequence: CASSLGVSGTYEQYF. The CDR3 nucleotides read TGTGCCAGCAGCCTGGGGGTTAGCGGGACCTACGAGCAGTACTTC.